One sample yielded the 22 T cell receptor beta chains listed below, sequenced in a study of cytomegalovirus exposure and HLA in healthy donors. 13 Jbeta primers and 60 Vbeta primers were used for the PCR. Method: immunoSEQ multiplex PCR; TCRdb's copy keeps in-frame clones and lacks some. This table holds approximately 90,000 clones, around 82% found once. Sample: PBMCs. These receptors came from a man aged 40-49 years in good health and CMV-seronegative.

The chain carries TRBV4-1 and TRBJ1-1; 10 positions match TRBD1. Germline-derived CDR1 and CDR2 are MGHRA and YSYEKL. This CDR3 contains 16 residues. V lost 2 bases, J lost 6 bases, and 9 bases stayed unmatched. In nucleotides, the CDR3 is TGCGCCAGCAGCCAATCAGGCCGGACAGGGGGGCCTGAAGCTTTCTTT. Its protein product is CASSQSGRTGGPEAFF.

This chain connects TRBV6-5 to TRBJ1-1, with D perhaps matching TRBD1 (6 bases). Germline V gives CDR1 MNHEY, CDR2 SVGAGI. This CDR3 region has 14 residues. V was clipped by 7 bases and J by 4 bases, with 16 bases between them. The DNA of the CDR3 is TGTGCCAGCACTCACGGGGGGGCGTCCACTGAAGCTTTCTTT. Encoded protein: CASTHGGASTEAFF.

The chain combines TRBV29-1 with TRBJ2-7; D might be TRBD2 (5 bases). Germline V gene sequence: CDR1 SQVTM, CDR2 ANQGSEA. This CDR3 has 13 amino acids. V was pared by 2 bases and J by 3 bases, with 11 bases between. CDR3 bases: TGCAGCGTTGAACTGGAGGCAGGCTACGAGCAGTACTTC. This codes for CSVELEAGYEQYF.

V is TRBV29-1 and J is TRBJ2-1, with TRBD2 as a possible D gene (5 bases). CDR1 and CDR2 from the germline V gene are SQVTM and ANQGSEA. Trimming stripped 7 bases from V and 4 bases from J, with 14 bases between. The CDR3 extends over 13 amino acids. The CDR3 region has the DNA TGCAGCGGAAGCGGAAACTCTTACAATGAGCAGTTCTTC. Translation: CSGSGNSYNEQFF.

The J gene is TRBJ2-5, the V gene TRBV18; D is perhaps TRBD2 (5 bases). There are 14 residues in the CDR3. In germline, CDR1 is KGHSH, CDR2 LQKENI. V was cut by 5 bases and J by 5 bases, with 15 bases left in between. CDR3 residues: CASSTQRSGETQYF. The CDR3 DNA sequence: TGTGCCAGCTCAACACAGCGGTCCGGGGAGACCCAGTACTTC.

This clone was detected only once. The gene calls are TRBV2 and TRBJ1-1; possible D gene TRBD1, 6 bases. V lost 7 bases and J lost 4, with 16 bases in between. Germline CDR1 is SNHLY and CDR2 is FYNNEI. The CDR3 covers 14 residues. In DNA form, the CDR3 reads TGTGCCAGCAAGCCAGGGGTTCTGGTCACTGAAGCTTTCTTT. Translated, it gives CASKPGVLVTEAFF.

The count of this clone is one. The chain combines TRBV9 with TRBJ2-3; D not certain. The V gene's germline CDR1 is SGDLS and CDR2 YYNGEE. The CDR3 spans 14 residues. V lost 0 bases and J 3 bases, leaving 8 bases between the germline ends. This CDR3 reads CASSVDYRTDTQYF. CDR3 in DNA: TGTGCCAGCAGCGTAGACTATCGGACAGATACGCAGTATTTT.

The chain is built from TRBV11-3 and TRBJ2-2; 9 bases align to TRBD2. V was clipped by 5 bases and J by 0 bases; unmatched bases: 10. Germline CDR1 and CDR2: SGHNT and YENEEA. CDR3 length equals 18 residues. The CDR3 DNA follows: TGTGCCAGCAGCCCAGCGGGAGGCGGGGGGACGAACACCGGGGAGCTGTTTTTT. Protein: CASSPAGGGGTNTGELFF.

The rearrangement joins TRBV7-2 to TRBJ1-6; tentative D call: TRBD1 (5 bases). The CDR3 has 14 amino acids. Trimming shortened V by 0 bases and J by 6 bases, and 6 bases separated the two germline ends. The V gene's germline CDR1 is SGHTA and CDR2 FQGNSA. The CDR3 is CASSLAGANSPLHF. The CDR3 nucleotides are TGTGCCAGCAGCTTAGCTGGGGCTAATTCACCCCTCCACTTT. Full variable domain (outside the CDR3, taken from reference TRBV7-2 and TRBJ1-6): GAGVSQSPSNKVTEKGKDVELRCDPISGHTALYWYRQSLGQGLEFLIYFQGNSAPDKSGLPSDRFSAERTGGSVSTLTIQRTQQEDSAVYLCASSLAGANSPLHFGNGTRLTVT.

The CDR3 loop reads CASSQGGGGLGLYGYTF. The CDR3 coding sequence is TGCGCCAGCAGCCAAGGCGGAGGGGGCTTGGGATTATATGGCTACACCTTC. V is TRBV4-1 and J is TRBJ1-2, with 7 nucleotides matching TRBD1. The CDR3 contains 17 residues. V lost 1 base and J lost 5; bases outside the gene matches: 13. Germline V gene sequence: CDR1 MGHRA, CDR2 YSYEKL.

This clone came up once. The chain uses TRBV27 and TRBJ2-7; 7 nucleotides align to TRBD1. CDR1 is MNHEY, CDR2 SMNVEV, per germline (reference sequence). Germline trimming cut 1 base from V and 5 bases from J; bases unmatched to any gene: 5. CDR3 length: 14 amino acids. CDR3 in amino acids: CASSLLGQGDEQYF. The CDR3 DNA is TGTGCCAGCAGTTTATTAGGGCAGGGGGACGAGCAGTACTTC.

V is TRBV6-5 and J is TRBJ2-3; tentative D call: TRBD2 (6 bases). Trimming cost V 6 bases and J 6 bases, with 16 bases left between them. The germline V gene has CDR1 MNHEY and CDR2 SVGAGI. The CDR3 extends over 14 amino acids. CDR3 nucleotides: TGTGCCAGCAGCCGAGGACGGGGGATTGATACGCAGTATTTT. It encodes CASSRGRGIDTQYF.

V gene TRBV5-4 combines with J gene TRBJ2-2; 8 positions match TRBD1. Germline assignment: CDR1 SGHNT and CDR2 YYREEE (reference sequence). V was pared by 4 bases and J by 0 bases, with 2 bases of the junction left unmatched. CDR3 size: 15 residues. The CDR3 bases are TGTGCCAGCAGCAAGGACAGGGCGAACACCGGGGAGCTGTTTTTT. Translation gives CASSKDRANTGELFF.

The chain has TRBV10-3 and TRBJ2-3; 14 bases line up with TRBD2. The germline CDR1 and CDR2 sequences are ENHRY and SYGVKD. This CDR3 has 16 residues. V lost 5 bases to trimming and J lost 6 bases; unmatched junction nucleotides: 7. This CDR3 is CAISPGTSGRADTQYF. The CDR3 DNA reads as TGTGCCATCAGTCCCGGGACTAGCGGGAGAGCTGATACGCAGTATTTT.

This clone was observed once. CDR3 loop: CASSLSLAGVVDTQYF. CDR3 nucleotide sequence: TGCGCCAGCAGCTTGTCTCTAGCGGGAGTTGTGGATACGCAGTATTTT. This chain connects TRBV5-1 to TRBJ2-3, with 10 bases identical to TRBD2. V dropped 1 base and J dropped 6; count of bases not matched to a gene: 8. Germline V gives CDR1 SGHRS, CDR2 YFSETQ. The CDR3 consists of 16 residues.

This clone was observed once. The rearrangement links TRBV4-1 to TRBJ2-7; 15 bases align to TRBD2. Looked up from germline, CDR1 is MGHRA and CDR2 is YSYEKL. There are 15 residues in the CDR3. V was pared by 3 bases and J by 4 bases, with 1 base of the junction left unmatched. The CDR3 DNA is TGCGCCAGCAGCCAGGGGACTAGCGGGGGGTACGAGCAGTACTTC. This gives the protein CASSQGTSGGYEQYF.

This sequence joins TRBV5-1 and TRBJ1-1, with a weak D call TRBD1 (5 bases). The V gene lost 4 bases and the J gene lost 3 bases, with 10 bases spanning the gap. The CDR3 contains 13 residues. Germline lookup yields CDR1 SGHRS and CDR2 YFSETQ. The CDR3 DNA is TGCGCCAGCAGCATGCAGGGTTACACTGAAGCTTTCTTT. Translating it yields CASSMQGYTEAFF.

This clone was counted a few times. The chain joins TRBV21-1 to TRBJ2-3; the D call of TRBD2 is as the table states it, not checked on the DNA. TRBV21-1 is tagged as a pseudogene. CDR3 length: 20 amino acids. The DNA for the CDR3 is TGTGCCAGCAGCAAAAGGGGAATGGGGCTTAGCGGGGAGACCACAGATACGCAGTATTTT. Residues: CASSKRGMGLSGETTDTQYF.

This chain links TRBV29-1 with TRBJ2-5; weak D call: TRBD1 (5 bases). Germline CDR1 SQVTM, CDR2 ANQGSEA. V lost 4 bases to trimming and J lost 1 base, with 7 bases between them. The CDR3 is 12 amino acids. CDR3 nucleotide sequence: TGCAGCGTTGGACAGCCCCAAGAGACCCAGTACTTC. Translated: CSVGQPQETQYF.

V is TRBV23-1 and J is TRBJ2-1; tentative D call: TRBD1 (6 bases). TRBV23-1 is an open reading frame, and its role is uncertain. The CDR3 contains 15 residues. The V and J ends lost 0 bases and 3 bases respectively, with 9 bases between them. CDR3 region: CASSQSGRGYNEQFF. In DNA, the CDR3 is TGCGCCAGCAGTCAATCTGGCAGGGGCTACAATGAGCAGTTCTTC.

This clone appeared a single time. This may come from a read error, since a much larger clone is one base off. The V call is TRBV5-1, the J call TRBJ2-7, with 11 nucleotides matching TRBD2. The germline CDR1 and CDR2 sequences are SGHRS and YFSETQ. The V gene end was trimmed by 5 bases and the J gene end by 2 bases; junction bases not matched to a gene: 6. The CDR3 spans 15 residues. The CDR3 coding sequence is TGCGCCAGCAGACGAACTAGCGGGGGCACCTACGAGCAGTACTTC. Translating gives CASRRTSGGTYEQYF.

This chain joins TRBV28 and TRBJ2-7, with TRBD1 matching 7 bases. Germline V gives CDR1 MDHEN, CDR2 SYDVKM. The CDR3 sequence is 16 residues long. The junction had 14 bases not matched to a gene; V was cut back by 5 bases and J by 4 bases. Written as DNA, the CDR3 is TGTGCCAGCAGTCGCCCGACAGGGACGCCCCTTTACGAGCAGTACTTC. Translating gives CASSRPTGTPLYEQYF.